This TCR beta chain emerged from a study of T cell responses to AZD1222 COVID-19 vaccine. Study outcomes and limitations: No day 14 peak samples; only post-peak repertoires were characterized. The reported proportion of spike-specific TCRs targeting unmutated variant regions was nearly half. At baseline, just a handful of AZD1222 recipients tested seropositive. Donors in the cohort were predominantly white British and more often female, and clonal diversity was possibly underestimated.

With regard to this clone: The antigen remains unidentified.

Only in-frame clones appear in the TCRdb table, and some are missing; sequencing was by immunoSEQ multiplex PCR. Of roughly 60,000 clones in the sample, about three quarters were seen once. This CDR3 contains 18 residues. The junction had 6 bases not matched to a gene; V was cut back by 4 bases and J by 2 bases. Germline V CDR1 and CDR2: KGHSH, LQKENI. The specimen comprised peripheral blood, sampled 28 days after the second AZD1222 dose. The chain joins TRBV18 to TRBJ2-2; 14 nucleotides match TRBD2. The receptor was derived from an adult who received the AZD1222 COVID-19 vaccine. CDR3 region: CASSRGLAGGPNTGELFF. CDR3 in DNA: TGTGCCAGCTCACGAGGACTAGCGGGGGGCCCTAACACCGGGGAGCTGTTTTTT.